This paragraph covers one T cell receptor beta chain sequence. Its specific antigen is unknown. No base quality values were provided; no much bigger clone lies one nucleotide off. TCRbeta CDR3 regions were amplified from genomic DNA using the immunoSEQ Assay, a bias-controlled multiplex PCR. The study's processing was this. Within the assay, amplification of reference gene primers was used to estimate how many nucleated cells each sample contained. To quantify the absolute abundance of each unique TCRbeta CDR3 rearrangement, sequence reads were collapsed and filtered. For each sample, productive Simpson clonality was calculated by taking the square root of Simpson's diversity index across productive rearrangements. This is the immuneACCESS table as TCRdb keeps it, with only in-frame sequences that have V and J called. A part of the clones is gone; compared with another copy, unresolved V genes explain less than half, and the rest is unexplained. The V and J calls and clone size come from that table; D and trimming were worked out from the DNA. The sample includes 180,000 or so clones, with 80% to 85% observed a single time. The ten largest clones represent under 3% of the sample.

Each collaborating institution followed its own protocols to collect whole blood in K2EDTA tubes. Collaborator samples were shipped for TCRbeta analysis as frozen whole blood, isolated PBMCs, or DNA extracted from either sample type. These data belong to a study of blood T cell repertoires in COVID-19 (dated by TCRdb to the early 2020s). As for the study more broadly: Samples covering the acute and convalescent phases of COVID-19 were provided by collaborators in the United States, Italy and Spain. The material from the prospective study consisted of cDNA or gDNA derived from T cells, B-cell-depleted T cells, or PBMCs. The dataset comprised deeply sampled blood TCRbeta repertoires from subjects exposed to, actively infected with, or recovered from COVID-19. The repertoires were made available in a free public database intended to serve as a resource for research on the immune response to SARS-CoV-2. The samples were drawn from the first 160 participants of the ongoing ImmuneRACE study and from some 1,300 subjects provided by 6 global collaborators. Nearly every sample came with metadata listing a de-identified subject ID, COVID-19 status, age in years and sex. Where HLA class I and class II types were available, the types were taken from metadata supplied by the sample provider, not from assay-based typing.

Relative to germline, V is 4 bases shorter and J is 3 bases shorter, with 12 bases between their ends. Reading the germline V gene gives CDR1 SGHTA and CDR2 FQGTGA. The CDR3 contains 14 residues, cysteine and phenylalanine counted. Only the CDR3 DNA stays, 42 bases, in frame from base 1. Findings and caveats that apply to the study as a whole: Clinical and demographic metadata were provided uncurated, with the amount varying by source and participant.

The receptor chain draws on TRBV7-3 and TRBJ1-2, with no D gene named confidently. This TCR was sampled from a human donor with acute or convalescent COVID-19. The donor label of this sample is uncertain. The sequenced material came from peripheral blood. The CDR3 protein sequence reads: CASSSPGGDYGYTF. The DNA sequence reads TGTGCCAGCAGCTCCCCCGGAGGAGACTATGGCTACACCTTC.